This T cell receptor (beta chain) was sequenced during a study of cytomegalovirus exposure and HLA in healthy donors. After removal of 4 bases from V and 5 bases from J, the junction contained 6 bases not matched to a gene. This CDR3 has 14 amino acids. CDR1 and CDR2 from the germline V gene are SGHKS and YYEKEE (reference sequence). Study observations and caveats: Analysis performed later found 15,000 or so TCR beta sequences associated with HLA alleles at 0.05 false discovery rate. For TCR beta chains, V- and J-gene trimming was later linked to a missense DCLRE1C variant. Being productive about 87% or about 30% of the time was typical of most TCR beta V segments in an earlier analysis.

PCR used 60 Vbeta primers and 13 Jbeta primers. Data came from immunoSEQ multiplex PCR; TCRdb stores just in-frame clones and leaves some out. The data contain roughly 120,000 clones, 65% to 80% of them singletons. Concerning this clone itself: No antigen is known for it.

This sequence joins TRBV5-5 and TRBJ1-5; 7 bases match TRBD1. The sequencing input was PBMCs. The source of this sequence is a human donor in good health. CDR3 loop: CASSINRGYQPQHF. The CDR3 nucleotides are TGTGCCAGCAGCATAAACAGGGGCTATCAGCCCCAGCATTTT.